What follows are 26 T cell receptor beta chains derived from one specimen sequenced in a study of identical twins. TCRdb itself ran the 5' RACE reads through MiXCR, one entry per CDR3 protein. Found here are approximately 620,000 distinct CDR3 sequences, 8.6% of them singletons; the top ten hold 0.8% to 1%. The data also belong to a second study, concerning yellow fever vaccine responses in identical twins.

Sequenced: PBMCs. The receptors derive from a woman between 18 and 29 years old in good health.

CDR3 bases: TGTGCCAGCAGCTTAGGTTCACTAGATGAGCAGTTCTTC. Residues: CASSLGSLDEQFF. This sequence joins TRBV7-8 and TRBJ2-1; D may be TRBD2 (5 bases). Germline V gives CDR1 SGHVS, CDR2 FQNEAQ. The CDR3 loop spans 13 amino acids. The V gene lost 1 base and the J gene lost 8 bases, with 9 bases spanning the gap.

This clonotype has at least ten counts. V usage is TRBV4-3 and J usage is TRBJ2-1; 7 positions match TRBD2. CDR1 and CDR2 (germline): LGHNA, YSLEER. The CDR3 is 16 residues long. Trimming took 0 bases from V and 9 from J; bases not matched to a gene: 11. The CDR3 loop reads CASSQDPRGGSGEQFF. DNA of the CDR3: TGCGCCAGCAGCCAAGATCCACGGGGAGGGAGCGGTGAGCAGTTCTTC.

The sample holds many counts of this clonotype. The chain employs TRBV2 and TRBJ2-7; D unclear. This CDR3 region has 12 residues. Germline loops: CDR1 SNHLY, CDR2 FYNNEI. V lost 6 bases and J 3 bases, leaving 9 bases between the germline ends. The CDR3 here is CASRGFYYEQYF. The CDR3 nucleotides read TGTGCCAGCAGGGGGTTTTACTACGAGCAGTACTTC.

The gene calls are TRBV5-1 and TRBJ2-1; weak D call: TRBD2 (6 bases). CDR3 size: 14 residues. Trimming shortened V by 4 bases and J by 9 bases, and 17 bases separated the two germline ends. Germline values: CDR1 SGHRS, CDR2 YFSETQ. Here the CDR3 DNA reads TGCGCCAGCAGCGGATCCGTTACAGCGGGTGAGCAGTTCTTC. Protein: CASSGSVTAGEQFF.

The chain joins TRBV25-1 to TRBJ2-7, with 8 nucleotides matching TRBD1. Germline V gives CDR1 MGHDK, CDR2 SYGVNS. This CDR3 comprises 12 residues. V trimming: 6 bases; J trimming: 12 bases; junction bases outside the gene matches: 10. For the CDR3, the DNA is TGTGCCAGCAGCCGACAGGGGTTGGCGCGGTACTTC. This encodes CASSRQGLARYF.

This clonotype was counted many times. The V gene is TRBV20-1, the J gene TRBJ2-1; D is uncertain. Germline CDR1 DFQATT, CDR2 SNEGSKA (reference sequence). CDR3 length equals 10 residues. V lost 6 bases, J lost 7 bases, and 7 bases lay in between. The CDR3 loop is CSADVNEQFF. CDR3 coding DNA: TGCAGTGCCGATGTAAATGAGCAGTTCTTC.

This CDR3 reads CSASRASTDTQYF. DNA for the CDR3: TGCAGTGCTAGTCGGGCCAGCACAGATACGCAGTATTTT. The J gene is TRBJ2-3, the V gene TRBV20-1; D unresolved. Trimming took 3 bases from V and 0 from J, leaving 7 bases between them. CDR3 size: 13 residues. The germline V gene encodes CDR1 DFQATT and CDR2 SNEGSKA (reference sequence).

This clonotype was observed a few times. The J gene is TRBJ2-2, the V gene TRBV27, with D possibly being TRBD1 or TRBD2 (6 bases each). V lost 5 bases, J lost 7 bases, and 14 bases lay in between. Germline V lookup: CDR1 MNHEY, CDR2 SMNVEV (reference sequence). CDR3 length: 14 amino acids. CDR3 sequence reads: CASSPVGGLGELFF. The DNA for the CDR3 is TGTGCCAGCAGTCCAGTAGGGGGACTCGGGGAGCTGTTTTTT.

This clonotype was picked up a small number of times. The chain is built from TRBV29-1 and TRBJ2-3; no clear D gene. V was pared by 4 bases and J by 7 bases, with 12 bases between. CDR1 is SQVTM and CDR2 is ANQGSEA in the germline V gene. This CDR3 contains 12 residues. The CDR3 sequence: CSVVVTSNTQYF. The CDR3 DNA sequence: TGCAGCGTTGTGGTAACAAGCAATACGCAGTATTTT.

The chain employs TRBV20-1 and TRBJ2-1; tentatively, D is TRBD1 (6 bases). CDR3 size: 15 residues. The V gene's germline CDR1 is DFQATT and CDR2 SNEGSKA (reference sequence). V lost 0 bases and J lost 6, with 15 bases in between. The CDR3 loop is CSARDPQGKGNEQFF. CDR3 DNA sequence: TGCAGTGCTAGAGATCCACAGGGAAAGGGCAATGAGCAGTTCTTC.

This chain links TRBV10-3 with TRBJ2-2; D may be TRBD1 or TRBD2 (5 bases each). CDR1 and CDR2 from the germline V gene are ENHRY and SYGVKD. V shed 7 bases and J shed 2 bases, with 8 bases lying between them. The CDR3 runs to 13 residues. CDR3 sequence (DNA): TGTGCCATCAAGGGACCAAACACCGGGGAGCTGTTTTTT. Protein product: CAIKGPNTGELFF.

The chain recombines TRBV2 with TRBJ2-3, with D unresolved. This CDR3 is built from 12 residues. Germline V gene data show CDR1 as SNHLY and CDR2 as FYNNEI. The V end was cut by 6 bases, the J end by 4 bases, with 8 bases between. CDR3: CASSEYADTQYF. The CDR3 DNA reads TGTGCCAGCAGCGAGTATGCAGATACGCAGTATTTT. The full variable domain, rest sourced from reference TRBV2 and TRBJ2-3, is EPEVTQTPSHQVTQMGQEVILRCVPISNHLYFYWYRQILGQKVEFLVSFYNNEISEKSEIFDDQFSVERPDGSNFTLKIRSTKLEDSAMYFCASSEYADTQYFGPGTRLTVL.

This clonotype showed up just a few times. J is TRBJ2-7 and V is TRBV14; 8 bases fit TRBD1. Unmatched junction bases numbered 6, after V lost 1 base and J lost 4 bases. The CDR3 runs to 15 residues. Germline V gene sequence: CDR1 SGHDN, CDR2 FVKESK. The CDR3 spells CASSQGTGRSYEQYF. CDR3 nucleotides: TGTGCCAGCAGCCAAGGGACAGGGAGGTCTTACGAGCAGTACTTC. Full variable domain (remainder filled in from reference TRBV14 and TRBJ2-7): EAGVTQFPSHSVIEKGQTVTLRCDPISGHDNLYWYRRVMGKEIKFLLHFVKESKQDESGMPNNRFLAERTGGTYSTLKVQPAELEDSGVYFCASSQGTGRSYEQYFGPGTRLTVT.

V is TRBV3-1 and J is TRBJ2-1, with 9 bases fitting TRBD2. The V gene end was trimmed by 4 bases and the J gene end by 14 bases; junction bases not matched to a gene: 15. The CDR3 consists of 15 residues. Germline V gives CDR1 LGHDT, CDR2 YNNKEL (reference sequence). The DNA of the CDR3 is TGTGCCAGCAGCCCCAGGGGGGGTAGCGGGGGCTCTAAGTTCTTC. Protein: CASSPRGGSGGSKFF.

The table lists this clonotype with many counts. V is TRBV12-3 or TRBV12-4 and J is TRBJ2-1, with D tentatively TRBD1 (6 bases). The CDR3 sequence is 12 residues long. V shed 1 base and J shed 9 bases, with 7 bases lying between them. As DNA, the CDR3 is TGTGCCAGCAGTTTAGGGGGGCCTGAGCAGTTCTTC. Its protein product is CASSLGGPEQFF.

The genes are TRBV4-3 and TRBJ2-7, with 9 nucleotides matching TRBD2. V was pared by 0 bases and J by 5 bases, with 5 bases of the junction left unmatched. CDR1 LGHNA and CDR2 YSLEER come from the germline V gene. The length of the CDR3 is 15 residues. CDR3 sequence reads: CASSQEGGRENEQYF. DNA for the CDR3: TGCGCCAGCAGCCAAGAGGGCGGGAGGGAAAACGAGCAGTACTTC.

This clonotype was seen a few times. The CDR3 loop is CASSWTGMDTQYF. CDR3 coding DNA: TGTGCCAGCAGTTGGACAGGGATGGATACGCAGTATTTT. This sequence joins TRBV28 and TRBJ2-3; 8 bases are shared with TRBD1. The CDR3 spans 13 residues. CDR1 MDHEN and CDR2 SYDVKM come from the germline V gene. V shed 4 bases and J 6 bases; nucleotides not matched to a gene: 3. The complete variable domain, with remaining parts taken from reference TRBV28 and TRBJ2-3, reads DVKVTQSSRYLVKRTGEKVFLECVQDMDHENMFWYRQDPGLGLRLIYFSYDVKMKEKGDIPEGYSVSREKKERFSLILESASTNQTSMYLCASSWTGMDTQYFGPGTRLTVL.

This clonotype has at least ten counts. The CDR3, as DNA: TGTGCCAGCAGCCACAGACAGGGCCCGAACACCGGGGAGCTGTTTTTT. This gives the protein CASSHRQGPNTGELFF. V usage is TRBV7-9 and J usage is TRBJ2-2, with 7 bases lining up with TRBD1. This CDR3 spans 16 amino acids. Looked up from germline, CDR1 is SEHNR and CDR2 is FQNEAQ (reference sequence). Trimming at V came to 5 bases and at J to 0 bases, leaving 6 bases not matched to a gene.

The chain couples TRBV5-4 to TRBJ2-2; weak D call: TRBD1 (5 bases). Per the germline V gene, CDR1 is SGHNT and CDR2 is YYREEE (reference sequence). V lost 0 bases, J lost 0 bases, and 27 bases lay in between. This CDR3 is 22 amino acids long. CDR3 in amino acids: CASSLDRRYGNILKPNTGELFF. The DNA of the CDR3 is TGTGCCAGCAGCTTGGACAGGCGGTACGGAAATATACTTAAACCGAACACCGGGGAGCTGTTTTTT.

This clonotype was found a few times. The V call is TRBV12-3 or TRBV12-4, the J call TRBJ2-3, with 7 nucleotides matching TRBD2. With V trimmed by 5 bases and J by 0 bases, 17 bases remained unmatched. The CDR3 covers 19 residues. The CDR3, as DNA: TGTGCCAGCAGTCCGCCCCTTCACGCGGGGGAGCATAGCACAGATACGCAGTATTTT. The encoded protein is CASSPPLHAGEHSTDTQYF.

This clonotype was seen only a few times. V usage is TRBV20-1 and J usage is TRBJ2-3; 7 bases agree with TRBD1. V shed 5 bases and J 3 bases; nucleotides not matched to a gene: 11. Germline V gene sequence: CDR1 DFQATT, CDR2 SNEGSKA (reference sequence). The CDR3 totals 15 residues. As DNA, the CDR3 is TGCAGTGCTCCACAGGGGTCTTGGGGTACAGATACGCAGTATTTT. It yields the protein CSAPQGSWGTDTQYF.

The chain carries TRBV3-1 and TRBJ2-3; 11 bases are shared with TRBD2. The V and J ends lost 4 bases and 6 bases, in that order; junction bases with no gene match: 12. This CDR3 spans 17 amino acids. CDR1 LGHDT and CDR2 YNNKEL come from the germline V gene (reference sequence). Here the CDR3 DNA reads TGTGCCAGCAGCCCCCTACTAGCGGGAGACCCTACTGATACGCAGTATTTT. Amino acid sequence: CASSPLLAGDPTDTQYF.

This clonotype was found a few times. The chain uses TRBV12-3 or TRBV12-4 and TRBJ2-2; D not resolved. V was cut by 6 bases and J by 4 bases, with 6 bases left in between. The CDR3 covers 12 residues. The CDR3 here is CASRDVTGELFF. CDR3 bases: TGTGCCAGCAGAGATGTCACCGGGGAGCTGTTTTTT.

This clonotype was seen at least ten times. V gene TRBV6-2 or TRBV6-3 combines with J gene TRBJ2-2; D remains unclear. The length of the CDR3 is 11 residues. V lost 2 bases, J lost 7 bases, and 2 bases lay in between. Germline-derived CDR1 and CDR2 are MNHEY and SVGEGT. CDR3 nucleotide sequence: TGTGCCAGCAGTTACGGCGGGGAGCTGTTTTTT. Translating it yields CASSYGGELFF.

This clonotype was found many times. The chain joins TRBV5-6 to TRBJ2-3; D uncertain. From germline, CDR1 is SGHDT and CDR2 YYEEEE. The CDR3 is made up of 13 amino acids. Trimming removed 2 bases at V and 1 base at J, with 5 bases between. The CDR3 DNA sequence: TGTGCCAGCAGCTTCGACCGCACAGATACGCAGTATTTT. This encodes CASSFDRTDTQYF.

This sequence joins TRBV19 and TRBJ2-1; no firm D call. V lost 3 bases and J 4 bases, leaving 16 bases between the germline ends. Germline V gene sequence: CDR1 LNHDA, CDR2 SQIVND (reference sequence). This CDR3 comprises 16 residues. The CDR3 here is CASSISRLLRYNEQFF. Here the CDR3 DNA reads TGTGCCAGTAGTATTTCCCGCCTGCTTAGATACAATGAGCAGTTCTTC.